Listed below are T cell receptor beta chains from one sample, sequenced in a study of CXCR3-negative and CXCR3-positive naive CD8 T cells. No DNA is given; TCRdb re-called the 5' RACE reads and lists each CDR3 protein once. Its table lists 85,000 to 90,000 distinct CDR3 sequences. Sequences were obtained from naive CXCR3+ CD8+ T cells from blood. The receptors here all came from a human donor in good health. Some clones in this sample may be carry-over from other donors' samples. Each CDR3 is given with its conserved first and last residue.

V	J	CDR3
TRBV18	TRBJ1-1	CASSGQNEAFF
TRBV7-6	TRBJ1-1	CASSLGVSGDTEAFF
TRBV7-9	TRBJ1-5	CASSGWTEDNQPQHF
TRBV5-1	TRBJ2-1	CASSLPALEQFF
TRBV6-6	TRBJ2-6	CASSYSLGGRRDEAPSGANVLTF
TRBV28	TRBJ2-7	CASSLRLQGGVWSYEQYF
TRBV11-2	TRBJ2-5	CASSYTEAQYF
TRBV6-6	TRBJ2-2	CASSYLGTGDNTGELFF
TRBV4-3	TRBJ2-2	CASSQEEGRGAGELFF
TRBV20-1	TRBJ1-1	CSARDSIGSDTEAFF